These 26 T cell receptor beta chains originate from one sample sequenced in a study of T cell repertoires in cytomegalovirus infection. Their target antigens are unknown. TCRdb reprocessed the reads via MiXCR and lists one record per CDR3 protein. The table includes roughly 570,000 distinct CDR3 sequences, about 39% detected once. The input for sequencing was cultured PBMCs, taken from culture after CMV antigen stimulation. The receptors here all came from a human donor in good health (CMV status not recorded). Some clones in this sample may be carry-over from other donors' samples.

A note on this clonotype: One end of the junction is discordant with germline, which a read error may explain. The V call is TRBV4-3, the J call TRBJ2-5, with D perhaps assigned TRBD1 or TRBD2 (6 bases each). In germline, CDR1 is LGHNA, CDR2 YSLEER. There are 14 residues in the CDR3. CDR3 coding DNA: TGCACCAGCAGCCATGCGGACAGCGGGGAGACCCAGTACTTC. This codes for CTSSHADSGETQYF.

The chain recombines TRBV7-6 with TRBJ2-7; 8 bases align to TRBD1. The CDR3 loop spans 14 amino acids. The ends lost 0 bases at V and 4 bases at J; junction bases unmatched: 2. The germline V gene has CDR1 SGHVS and CDR2 FNYEAQ. The DNA for the CDR3 is TGTGCCAGCAGCTTAGCGACAGGGGCGTACGAGCAGTACTTC. This translates into CASSLATGAYEQYF.

The V call is TRBV27, the J call TRBJ2-3; no reliable D call. Germline CDR1 reads MNHEY; CDR2 reads SMNVEV (reference sequence). With 5 bases removed from V and 2 bases from J, the gap between germline ends came to 8 bases. The CDR3 is made up of 13 amino acids. As DNA, the CDR3 is TGTGCCAGCAGTCCCCCCAACACAGATACGCAGTATTTT. It codes for CASSPPNTDTQYF.

In its sample, this clonotype was seen a few times. The chain links TRBV7-2 to TRBJ2-1; 7 nucleotides agree with TRBD2. This CDR3 contains 15 residues. CDR1 SGHTA and CDR2 FQGNSA come from the germline V gene. V gave up 5 bases and J gave up 4 bases; unmatched junction bases: 8. The CDR3 here is CASSPAPSGYNEQFF. In DNA, the CDR3 is TGTGCCAGCAGCCCGGCCCCTAGCGGTTACAATGAGCAGTTCTTC. The full variable domain, in which reference TRBV7-2 and TRBJ2-1 provide the parts outside the CDR3, is GAGVSQSPSNKVTEKGKDVELRCDPISGHTALYWYRQSLGQGLEFLIYFQGNSAPDKSGLPSDRFSAERTGGSVSTLTIQRTQQEDSAVYLCASSPAPSGYNEQFFGPGTRLTVL.

This sequence joins TRBV7-2 and TRBJ2-7, with no clear D. Per the germline V gene, CDR1 is SGHTA and CDR2 is FQGNSA. V was clipped by 1 base and J by 6 bases, with 10 bases between them. This CDR3 has 13 residues. CDR3: CASSLGGWGEQYF. CDR3 nucleotide sequence: TGTGCCAGCAGCTTAGGAGGTTGGGGCGAGCAGTACTTC.

The chain links TRBV19 to TRBJ2-7; tentatively, D is TRBD1 (5 bases). CDR3 length: 13 residues. The germline CDR1 and CDR2 sequences are LNHDA and SQIVND (reference sequence). V shed 4 bases and J shed 3 bases, with 10 bases lying between them. Written as DNA, the CDR3 is TGTGCCAGTAGTAGCGCCCAGGGCTACGAGCAGTACTTC. Its translation is CASSSAQGYEQYF.

The V and J genes are TRBV20-1 and TRBJ2-1; 7 nucleotides align to TRBD1. Looked up from germline, CDR1 is DFQATT and CDR2 is SNEGSKA (reference sequence). The CDR3 runs 15 residues. With 6 bases clipped from V and 4 bases from J, the junction kept 12 bases outside the gene matches. Here the CDR3 DNA reads TGCAGTGCCCGGAGGCCGGGACAGAGATACAATGAGCAGTTCTTC. This translates into CSARRPGQRYNEQFF.

V is TRBV19 and J is TRBJ2-2, with unresolved D. CDR3 size: 12 residues. CDR1 is LNHDA, CDR2 SQIVND, per germline (reference sequence). The ends were cut back, 5 bases at V and 6 bases at J, with 7 bases in the middle. DNA for the CDR3: TGTGCCAGTAGTCCACGTCCCGGGGAGCTGTTTTTT. Translation: CASSPRPGELFF.

This sequence joins TRBV7-9 and TRBJ2-7, with D maybe TRBD1 (5 bases). The CDR3 has 16 residues. Germline V gene lookup returns CDR1 SEHNR and CDR2 FQNEAQ (reference sequence). V lost 4 bases to trimming and J lost 2 bases, with 18 bases between them. CDR3 sequence: CASSSKDQGQPYEQYF. CDR3 DNA: TGTGCCAGCAGCTCAAAGGACCAGGGCCAACCCTACGAGCAGTACTTC.

The chain recombines TRBV20-1 with TRBJ2-3; 9 nucleotides line up with TRBD2. The V gene's germline CDR1 is DFQATT and CDR2 SNEGSKA (reference sequence). The CDR3 is 17 residues long. J lost 3 bases, V lost 6 bases, and 16 bases had no gene match. CDR3 sequence: CSAVPIGGRAVTDTQYF. The CDR3 coding sequence is TGCAGTGCGGTTCCAATCGGCGGGAGGGCCGTGACAGATACGCAGTATTTT.

This clonotype came up a few times. V is TRBV7-9 and J is TRBJ2-7; TRBD2 matches at 7 bases. V lost 10 bases, J lost 0 bases, and 6 bases stayed unmatched. This CDR3 comprises 13 residues. Germline V gene lookup returns CDR1 SEHNR and CDR2 FQNEAQ (reference sequence). CDR3 nucleotides: TGTGCCACCGGGACTACCCTCTCCTACGAGCAGTACTTC. Encoded protein: CATGTTLSYEQYF.

The rearrangement joins TRBV7-9 to TRBJ1-1; D not resolved. V was trimmed by 4 bases and J by 1 base, leaving 13 bases between them. The CDR3 totals 15 residues. The germline CDR1 and CDR2 sequences are SEHNR and FQNEAQ (reference sequence). The DNA of the CDR3 is TGTGCCAGCAGCTCCCCCCCGGGTGGGAACACTGAAGCTTTCTTT. Its protein product is CASSSPPGGNTEAFF.

This clonotype was detected a few times. This chain links TRBV7-2 with TRBJ1-4; TRBD1 might be the D (5 bases). Trimming cost V 5 bases and J 8 bases, with 15 bases left between them. Per the germline V gene, CDR1 is SGHTA and CDR2 is FQGNSA. This CDR3 comprises 14 residues. The CDR3 here is CASSPAPGREKLFF. The CDR3 nucleotides are TGTGCCAGCAGCCCGGCCCCGGGGCGGGAAAAACTGTTTTTT.

The chain links TRBV7-2 to TRBJ2-7; D is possibly TRBD2 (6 bases). Trimming left V 3 bases short and J 3 bases short, with 12 bases between. The CDR3 extends over 14 amino acids. Germline V gene data show CDR1 as SGHTA and CDR2 as FQGNSA. CDR3 sequence (DNA): TGTGCCAGCAGCTTCCCGGGACTCCGCTACGAGCAGTACTTC. Translated: CASSFPGLRYEQYF.

Concerning this clonotype itself: One end of the junction does not line up with germline, which may come from a read error. V usage is TRBV27 and J usage is TRBJ1-3; D unclear. CDR1 is MNHEY, CDR2 SMNVEV, per germline (reference sequence). This CDR3 region has 14 residues. Here the CDR3 DNA reads TGTGCCAGCAGTTTGTCGCGCTCTGGAGACACCATATATTTT. Protein: CASSLSRSGDTIYF.

CDR3 loop: CASSLEVAETQYF. The CDR3 nucleotides are TGTGCCAGCAGCTTAGAGGTGGCGGAGACCCAGTACTTC. V gene TRBV7-9 combines with J gene TRBJ2-5; D unresolved. V lost 1 base, J lost 5 bases, and 8 bases lay in between. The CDR3 is 13 amino acids. Germline CDR1 reads SEHNR; CDR2 reads FQNEAQ (reference sequence).

There are many counts of this clonotype. The rearrangement uses TRBV7-8 and TRBJ1-4, with 12 bases matching TRBD1. This CDR3 contains 18 residues. V shed 2 bases and J 3 bases; nucleotides not matched to a gene: 7. Looked up from germline, CDR1 is SGHVS and CDR2 is FQNEAQ. CDR3 sequence: CASSLMGQGASANEKLFF. Here the CDR3 DNA reads TGTGCCAGCAGCTTAATGGGACAGGGGGCGTCAGCTAATGAAAAACTGTTTTTT.

J is TRBJ1-1 and V is TRBV9, with 8 bases aligning to TRBD1. The junction had 7 bases not matched to a gene; V was cut back by 4 bases and J by 5 bases. Looked up from germline, CDR1 is SGDLS and CDR2 is YYNGEE. This CDR3 comprises 14 residues. As DNA, the CDR3 is TGTGCCAGCAGCACAGGGGGGGGCCGGACTGAAGCTTTCTTT. Translating gives CASSTGGGRTEAFF.

The chain is built from TRBV29-1 and TRBJ2-1; possibly TRBD1 or TRBD2 for D (5 bases each). Germline V CDR1 and CDR2: SQVTM, ANQGSEA. V lost 3 bases to trimming and J lost 6 bases, with 18 bases between them. The CDR3 spans 15 residues. DNA for the CDR3: TGCAGCGTTGATTGGTACGGGACCGGGCGCAATGAGCAGTTCTTC. This gives the protein CSVDWYGTGRNEQFF.

This sequence joins TRBV27 and TRBJ1-1; D unclear. Germline lookup yields CDR1 MNHEY and CDR2 SMNVEV (reference sequence). This CDR3 contains 15 residues. With 6 bases removed from V and 4 bases from J, the gap between germline ends came to 18 bases. The CDR3 loop is CASRRLATGGTEAFF. CDR3 coding DNA: TGTGCCAGCAGACGACTTGCCACCGGCGGCACTGAAGCTTTCTTT.

The genes are TRBV4-1 and TRBJ2-3; D gene unclear. CDR1 MGHRA and CDR2 YSYEKL come from the germline V gene. The CDR3 is 15 residues long. V lost 1 base and J lost 0, with 8 bases in between. The CDR3 spells CASSQGVYSTDTQYF. CDR3 sequence (DNA): TGCGCCAGCAGCCAAGGAGTGTACAGCACAGATACGCAGTATTTT.

The V call is TRBV2, the J call TRBJ2-1; maybe TRBD2 (5 bases). CDR1 and CDR2 from the germline V gene are SNHLY and FYNNEI. V lost 3 bases to trimming and J lost 0 bases, with 9 bases between them. There are 15 residues in the CDR3. CDR3 sequence reads: CASSDLAYSYNEQFF. The CDR3 nucleotides read TGTGCCAGCAGTGATTTAGCGTACTCCTACAATGAGCAGTTCTTC.

In this sample, this clonotype turned up a few times. The V and J genes are TRBV14 and TRBJ2-3, with D perhaps TRBD2 (7 bases). Trimming left V 4 bases short and J 5 bases short, with 13 bases between. This CDR3 has 14 residues. CDR1 SGHDN and CDR2 FVKESK come from the germline V gene. The CDR3 protein is CASSPGGARDTQYF. The CDR3, as DNA: TGTGCCAGCAGCCCTGGGGGGGCTAGAGATACGCAGTATTTT.

CDR3 amino acids: CASSIDRGEKLFF. The CDR3 DNA reads as TGTGCCAGCAGCATCGACAGGGGTGAAAAACTGTTTTTT. The chain combines TRBV7-2 with TRBJ1-4; TRBD1 matches at 8 bases. Per the germline V gene, CDR1 is SGHTA and CDR2 is FQGNSA. Trimming removed 5 bases from V and 7 bases from J; junction bases left unmatched: 3. CDR3 size: 13 residues.

The V and J genes are TRBV7-8 and TRBJ2-4; 10 positions match TRBD2. V was pared by 0 bases and J by 0 bases, with 11 bases of the junction left unmatched. The CDR3 consists of 20 residues. Germline CDR1 reads SGHVS; CDR2 reads FQNEAQ. CDR3 nucleotides: TGTGCCAGCAGCTTAGCGCGTACTAGCGGGGAAGGGGAAGCCAAAAACATTCAGTACTTC. It is translated as CASSLARTSGEGEAKNIQYF.

This clonotype occurred a few times. The gene calls are TRBV7-9 and TRBJ2-3; D not resolved. The CDR3 totals 16 residues. Deletions cut 5 bases from V and 4 bases from J, with 19 bases between. Germline V gene lookup returns CDR1 SEHNR and CDR2 FQNEAQ (reference sequence). DNA of the CDR3: TGTGCCAGCAGCGCCCTTGTTGGTTACCTACCAGATACGCAGTATTTT. As protein: CASSALVGYLPDTQYF.